The 13 T cell receptor beta chains listed next were all sequenced from one sample in a study of CD8 T cells in Susac syndrome. Random-hexamer reverse transcription was applied to 0.5 to 1 ug RNA. TCRdb fed the immunoSEQ multiplex PCR reads into MiXCR, producing one record per CDR3 protein. Of under 200,000 distinct CDR3 sequences listed, around nine tenths are singletons. The source material was CD4+ T cells from PBMCs. The receptors stem from a human donor with Susac syndrome.

The chain combines TRBV27 with TRBJ1-2, with 9 bases lining up with TRBD1. CDR1 and CDR2 (germline): MNHEY, SMNVEV (reference sequence). V dropped 4 bases and J dropped 7; count of bases not matched to a gene: 7. The CDR3 is made up of 14 amino acids. The CDR3 region is CASSSEPGQGGYTF. The CDR3, as DNA: TGTGCCAGCAGTTCTGAACCGGGACAGGGTGGCTACACCTTC.

V gene TRBV20-1 combines with J gene TRBJ2-2; 10 nucleotides match TRBD2. The length of the CDR3 is 16 residues. Per the germline V gene, CDR1 is DFQATT and CDR2 is SNEGSKA (reference sequence). V gave up 0 bases and J gave up 7 bases; unmatched junction bases: 8. CDR3 amino acids: CSAREAGGPRGGELFF. The DNA for the CDR3 is TGCAGTGCTAGAGAAGCGGGAGGGCCCAGAGGCGGGGAGCTGTTTTTT.

The chain carries TRBV18 and TRBJ1-2; D might be TRBD1 (5 bases). This CDR3 has 12 residues. V was pared by 3 bases and J by 6 bases, with 8 bases between. CDR1 is KGHSH and CDR2 is LQKENI in the germline V gene. For the CDR3, the DNA is TGTGCCAGCTCACCCAGCAGGGATGGCTACACCTTC. It specifies CASSPSRDGYTF.

This CDR3 is CASSLGSYTEAFF. The CDR3 DNA reads as TGTGCCAGCAGCTTGGGCAGCTACACTGAAGCTTTCTTT. V is TRBV5-6 and J is TRBJ1-1; D is unclear. The CDR3 runs 13 residues. CDR1 and CDR2 (germline): SGHDT, YYEEEE. V dropped 0 bases and J dropped 3 bases, with 6 bases sitting between them.

In the case of this clonotype: Its ends do not fully match the called genes, so a read error is possible. CDR3 sequence: CASRLGYVDRTSYEQYF. DNA of the CDR3: TGCGCCAGCAGGTTGGGGTACGTCGACAGGACCTCCTACGAGCAGTACTTC. V usage is TRBV5-1 and J usage is TRBJ2-7; perhaps TRBD1 as D (6 bases). There are 17 residues in the CDR3. The germline gives CDR1 SGHRS, CDR2 YFSETQ.

The chain is built from TRBV18 and TRBJ2-1; D might be TRBD1 or TRBD2, each matching 5 bases. The length of the CDR3 is 14 residues. CDR1 is KGHSH and CDR2 is LQKENI in the germline V gene. V was clipped by 2 bases and J by 5 bases, with 10 bases between them. The CDR3 protein is CASSPEGRDNEQFF. CDR3 DNA sequence: TGTGCCAGCTCACCAGAGGGACGGGACAATGAGCAGTTCTTC.

CDR3 loop: CATRLGRGQGYTF. DNA of the CDR3: TGTGCCACACGTTTAGGCAGGGGGCAGGGCTACACCTTC. The chain links TRBV19 to TRBJ1-2; 8 bases line up with TRBD1. With 10 bases clipped from V and 8 bases from J, the junction kept 12 bases outside the gene matches. The length of the CDR3 is 13 residues. Germline values: CDR1 LNHDA, CDR2 SQIVND (reference sequence).

The chain has TRBV7-9 and TRBJ2-4; TRBD1 matches 10 bases. V lost 5 bases and J lost 6; bases outside the gene matches: 4. Germline CDR1 and CDR2: SEHNR and FQNEAQ (reference sequence). This CDR3 contains 14 residues. DNA of the CDR3: TGTGCCAGCAGCCTCCGACAGGGGGCAAACATTCAGTACTTC. Translated, it gives CASSLRQGANIQYF.

This clonotype came up once. The CDR3 DNA is TGTGCCAGCATTCCCTGGGCACTAAGCACTGAAGCTTTCTTT. Translation gives CASIPWALSTEAFF. This chain connects TRBV6-5 to TRBJ1-1; D is unclear. Trimming removed 7 bases from V and 4 bases from J, with 16 bases in between. Germline CDR1 and CDR2: MNHEY and SVGAGI. The CDR3 is 14 residues long.

The chain has TRBV6-4 and TRBJ1-6; no firm D call. Trimming left V 4 bases short and J 7 bases short, with 11 bases between. The germline V gene encodes CDR1 MRHNA and CDR2 SNTAGT. The CDR3 sequence is 14 residues long. CDR3 in amino acids: CASSVQMKNSPLHF. CDR3 coding DNA: TGTGCCAGCAGTGTTCAGATGAAAAATTCACCCCTCCACTTT.

The gene calls are TRBV2 and TRBJ2-1; a possible D gene is TRBD2 (5 bases). Germline V gene lookup returns CDR1 SNHLY and CDR2 FYNNEI. With 4 bases removed from V and 8 bases from J, the gap between germline ends came to 15 bases. CDR3 length: 14 amino acids. The CDR3 protein is CASSGTLGSYEQFF. CDR3 DNA: TGTGCCAGCAGTGGAACTCTTGGGAGTTATGAGCAGTTCTTC.

This chain links TRBV6-5 with TRBJ1-4; possibly TRBD1 for D (5 bases). The CDR3 has 15 amino acids. The V and J ends lost 6 bases and 6 bases respectively, with 17 bases between them. Germline lookup yields CDR1 MNHEY and CDR2 SVGAGI. The CDR3 spells CASSPTWGVDEKLFF. The CDR3 DNA is TGTGCCAGCAGCCCAACCTGGGGGGTTGATGAAAAACTGTTTTTT.

The CDR3 loop is CASVNSQRGDEQYF. CDR3 nucleotides: TGTGCCAGCGTCAACTCTCAAAGGGGCGACGAGCAGTACTTC. This rearrangement joins TRBV6-1 to TRBJ2-7; tentative D call: TRBD1 (5 bases). The V gene's germline CDR1 is MNHNS and CDR2 SASEGT. The CDR3 totals 14 residues. The V end lost 8 bases, the J end lost 5 bases, and 19 bases lay between the germline ends.